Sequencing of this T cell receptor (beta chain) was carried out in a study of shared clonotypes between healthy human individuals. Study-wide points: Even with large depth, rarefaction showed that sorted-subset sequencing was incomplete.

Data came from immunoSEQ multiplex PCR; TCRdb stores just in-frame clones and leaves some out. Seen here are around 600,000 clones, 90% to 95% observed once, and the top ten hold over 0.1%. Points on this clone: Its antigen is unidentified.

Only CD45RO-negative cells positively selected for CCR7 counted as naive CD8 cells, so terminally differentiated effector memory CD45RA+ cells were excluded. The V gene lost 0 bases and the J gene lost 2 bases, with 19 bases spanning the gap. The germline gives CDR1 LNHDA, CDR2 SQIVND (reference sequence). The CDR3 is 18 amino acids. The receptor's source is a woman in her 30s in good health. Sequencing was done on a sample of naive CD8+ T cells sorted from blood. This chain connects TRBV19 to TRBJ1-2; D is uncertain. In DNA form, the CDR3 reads TGTGCCAGTAGTATAGATCTCCCAGGCACTGTTAGAAACTATGGCTACACCTTC. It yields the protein CASSIDLPGTVRNYGYTF.